This T cell receptor beta chain stems from a study of CD8 T cells in ankylosing spondylitis. General study findings and limits: Blood from ankylosing spondylitis patients appeared to carry a characteristic roughly eight-variant TCR beta motif. The study looked at matched synovial fluid samples from ankylosing spondylitis patients. Disease-linked clones were reported to be significantly enriched there. Some of the motif variants had earlier been found in reactive arthritis patients' fluid and blood.

The CDR3 is 14 residues long. With V trimmed by 7 bases and J by 4 bases, 9 bases remained unmatched. Germline V gives CDR1 SGHRS, CDR2 YFSETQ. TCR beta libraries were made by quantitative 5'-RACE with molecular barcodes. In TCRdb, the 5' RACE reads were re-called with MiXCR into one record per CDR3 protein. The sample carries under 150,000 distinct CDR3 sequences, approximately 10% recorded once. This clonotype was found many times. Antigen unknown. The specimen sequenced was blood, either unsorted or a sorted T cell fraction (not recorded which). The chain couples TRBV5-1 to TRBJ2-7; TRBD2 matches at 9 bases. This TCR was sampled from a female donor with ankylosing spondylitis or in good health (not recorded which). In nucleotides, the CDR3 is TGCGCCAGCGGCCCCGGGACTAGCTTATACGAGCAGTACTTC. Protein product: CASGPGTSLYEQYF.